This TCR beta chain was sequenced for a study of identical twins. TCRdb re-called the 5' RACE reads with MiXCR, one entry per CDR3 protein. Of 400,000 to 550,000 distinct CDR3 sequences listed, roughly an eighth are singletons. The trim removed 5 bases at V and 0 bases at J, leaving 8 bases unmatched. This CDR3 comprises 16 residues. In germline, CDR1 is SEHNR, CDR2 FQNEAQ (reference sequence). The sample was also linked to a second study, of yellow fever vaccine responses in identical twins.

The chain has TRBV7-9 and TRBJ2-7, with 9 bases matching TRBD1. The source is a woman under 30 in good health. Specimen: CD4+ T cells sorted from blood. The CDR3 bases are TGTGCCAGCAGCGCCCCAACAGGGGGCCACTCCTACGAGCAGTACTTC. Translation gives CASSAPTGGHSYEQYF.